The 10 T cell receptor beta chains presented below share a single source sample, sequenced in a study of brain T cells in children with intractable seizures. Profiling relied on immunoSEQ multiplex PCR, and the TCRdb table lists in-frame clones only, not all of them. The data show about 41,000 clones, over 75% seen once. The sample here was peripheral blood, taken at surgery. These receptors all come from a girl aged 2-10 years with tuberous sclerosis and intractable seizures.

The rearrangement joins TRBV11-2 to TRBJ2-1; D may be TRBD1 (5 bases). Looked up from germline, CDR1 is SGHAT and CDR2 is FQNNGV. V dropped 0 bases and J dropped 4 bases, with 19 bases sitting between them. This CDR3 is built from 18 residues. This CDR3 reads CASSLDLSDLTAYNEQFF. The CDR3 DNA is TGTGCCAGCAGCTTAGACTTGAGTGATTTGACAGCTTACAATGAGCAGTTCTTC.

The chain uses TRBV13 and TRBJ2-3; a weak D match, TRBD1 (6 bases). CDR1 is PRHDT, CDR2 FYEKMQ, per germline (reference sequence). V lost 0 bases and J 1 base, leaving 11 bases between the germline ends. This CDR3 has 16 residues. The DNA of the CDR3 is TGTGCCAGCAGCTTAGGCCTGGGGGCCGGCACAGATACGCAGTATTTT. Protein sequence: CASSLGLGAGTDTQYF.

The chain combines TRBV20-1 with TRBJ2-3; D is perhaps TRBD1 or TRBD2 (5 bases each). Looked up from germline, CDR1 is DFQATT and CDR2 is SNEGSKA (reference sequence). This CDR3 is built from 11 residues. V was cut by 8 bases and J by 2 bases, with 8 bases left in between. In nucleotides, the CDR3 is TGCAGTCTGGGGGTCACAGATACGCAGTATTTT. This gives the protein CSLGVTDTQYF.

The chain has TRBV5-1 and TRBJ1-1; D gene ambiguous. V was clipped by 4 bases and J by 0 bases, with 19 bases between them. This CDR3 contains 17 residues. CDR1 and CDR2 (germline): SGHRS, YFSETQ. The CDR3 DNA is TGCGCCAGCAGCATCTCCGGGCCCCGTTCGATGAACACTGAAGCTTTCTTT. This sequence encodes CASSISGPRSMNTEAFF.

The chain carries TRBV3-1 (or the pseudogene TRBV3-2) and TRBJ2-3; D unresolved. In germline, CDR1 is LGHDT, CDR2 YNNKEL (reference sequence). Trimming shortened V by 1 base and J by 0 bases, and 11 bases separated the two germline ends. The CDR3 totals 16 residues. DNA of the CDR3: TGTGCCAGCAGCCAAGGGGTTACACTGAGCACAGATACGCAGTATTTT. It codes for CASSQGVTLSTDTQYF.

The CDR3 region is CSAIQGQAFF. Written as DNA, the CDR3 is TGCAGTGCTATACAGGGCCAAGCTTTCTTT. The rearrangement joins TRBV20-1 to TRBJ1-1, with D maybe TRBD1 (6 bases). The V gene's germline CDR1 is DFQATT and CDR2 SNEGSKA (reference sequence). This CDR3 has 10 residues. Deletions cut 4 bases from V and 9 bases from J, with 9 bases between.

To note about this clone: At the DNA level, this CDR3 is encoded by other sequences in the same sample as well. The CDR3 DNA is TGTGCCAGCAGCTTGTTGAGGGGCTACACCTTC. Residues: CASSLLRGYTF. This chain connects TRBV5-5 to TRBJ1-2; D is uncertain. The CDR3 length is 11 residues. V gave up 1 base and J gave up 8 bases, with 6 bases separating them. Germline CDR1 reads SGHKS; CDR2 reads YYEKEE (reference sequence).

This rearrangement joins TRBV27 to TRBJ1-5; TRBD1 matches at 12 bases. The ends lost 4 bases at V and 5 bases at J; junction bases unmatched: 12. The CDR3 has 18 amino acids. Germline V lookup: CDR1 MNHEY, CDR2 SMNVEV (reference sequence). The CDR3 spells CASSSDEPRDRGHQPQHF. Written as DNA, the CDR3 is TGTGCCAGCAGTTCAGACGAACCCCGGGACAGGGGGCATCAGCCCCAGCATTTT.

The chain combines TRBV4-1 with TRBJ1-2; 12 bases align to TRBD1. J gave up 5 bases and V 4 bases, and 8 bases lay outside the gene matches. This CDR3 region has 16 residues. CDR1 is MGHRA and CDR2 is YSYEKL in the germline V gene. The CDR3 DNA reads as TGCGCCAGCAGCCGAACCGGGACAGGGGGCGGGTATGGCTACACCTTC. Translated, it gives CASSRTGTGGGYGYTF.

This chain joins TRBV14 and TRBJ2-3, with D tentatively TRBD2 (7 bases). The V and J ends lost 3 bases and 4 bases respectively, with 11 bases between them. This CDR3 has 14 amino acids. CDR1 is SGHDN, CDR2 FVKESK, per germline. CDR3 DNA sequence: TGTGCCAGCAGCCAGGGGGGGCTACCAGATACGCAGTATTTT. It translates to CASSQGGLPDTQYF.